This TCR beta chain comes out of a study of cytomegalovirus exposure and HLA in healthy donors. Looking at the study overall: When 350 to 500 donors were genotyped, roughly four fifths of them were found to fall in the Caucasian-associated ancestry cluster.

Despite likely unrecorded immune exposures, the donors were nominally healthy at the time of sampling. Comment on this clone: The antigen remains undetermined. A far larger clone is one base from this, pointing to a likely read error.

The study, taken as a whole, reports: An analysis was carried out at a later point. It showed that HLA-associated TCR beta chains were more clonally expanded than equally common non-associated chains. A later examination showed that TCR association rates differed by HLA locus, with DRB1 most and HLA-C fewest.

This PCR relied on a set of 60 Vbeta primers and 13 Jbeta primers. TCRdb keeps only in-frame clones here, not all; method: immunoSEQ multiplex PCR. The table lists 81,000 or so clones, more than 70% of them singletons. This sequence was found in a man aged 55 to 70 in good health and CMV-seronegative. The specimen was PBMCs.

As DNA, the CDR3 is TGTGCCAGCAGCTGGGACAAGACCTACGAGCAGTACTTC. As protein: CASSWDKTYEQYF. The chain has TRBV5-6 and TRBJ2-7; D is possibly TRBD1 (6 bases). The CDR3 extends over 13 amino acids. V was pared by 3 bases and J by 2 bases, with 9 bases between. Germline V CDR1 and CDR2: SGHDT, YYEEEE.